This T cell receptor beta chain stems from a study of cytomegalovirus exposure and HLA in healthy donors. With 60 Vbeta and 13 Jbeta primers, the PCR was carried out. Profiled with immunoSEQ multiplex PCR; TCRdb holds only in-frame clones, not every one. The data show 150,000 or so clones, 70% to 80% seen once. Samples came from healthy bone marrow donors. CDR1 and CDR2 (germline): SGHTA, FQGNSA. The CDR3 covers 15 residues. Trimming stripped 7 bases from V and 1 base from J, with 15 bases between. This sequence originates from a man aged 30 to 45 in good health and CMV-seropositive. This chain links TRBV7-2 with TRBJ2-3; a weak D match, TRBD2 (5 bases). Sequenced input: PBMCs. CDR3 nucleotides: TGTGCCAGCATCAAAGGACTGGCGGGCACAGATACGCAGTATTTT. Translated: CASIKGLAGTDTQYF. Full variable domain (remainder filled in from reference TRBV7-2 and TRBJ2-3): GAGVSQSPSNKVTEKGKDVELRCDPISGHTALYWYRQSLGQGLEFLIYFQGNSAPDKSGLPSDRFSAERTGGSVSTLTIQRTQQEDSAVYLCASIKGLAGTDTQYFGPGTRLTVL.